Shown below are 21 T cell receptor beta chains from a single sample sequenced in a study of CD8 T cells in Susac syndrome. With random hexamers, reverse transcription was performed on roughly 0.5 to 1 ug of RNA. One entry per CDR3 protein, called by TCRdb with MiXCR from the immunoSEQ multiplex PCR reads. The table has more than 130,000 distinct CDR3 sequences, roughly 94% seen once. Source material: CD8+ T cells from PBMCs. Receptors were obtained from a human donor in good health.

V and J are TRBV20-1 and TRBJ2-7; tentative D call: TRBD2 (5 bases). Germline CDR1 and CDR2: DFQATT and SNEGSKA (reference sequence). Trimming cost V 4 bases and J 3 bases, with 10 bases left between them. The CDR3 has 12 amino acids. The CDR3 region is CSAMGRGYEQYF. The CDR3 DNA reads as TGCAGTGCTATGGGCCGGGGCTACGAGCAGTACTTC.

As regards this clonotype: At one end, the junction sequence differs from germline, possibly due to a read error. CDR3 region: CASSSTQGSSNEQFF. CDR3 nucleotide sequence: TGTGCCAGCAGCTCCACACAGGGGTCCTCCAATGAGCAGTTCTTC. The chain joins TRBV7-9 to TRBJ2-1; 7 nucleotides align to TRBD1. CDR3 size: 15 residues. Germline V gene data show CDR1 as SEHNR and CDR2 as FQNEAQ (reference sequence).

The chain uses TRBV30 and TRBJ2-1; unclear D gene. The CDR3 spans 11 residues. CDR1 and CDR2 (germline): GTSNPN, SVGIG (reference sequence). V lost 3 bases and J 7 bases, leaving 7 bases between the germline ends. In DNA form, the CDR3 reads TGTGCCTGGAGCGCCCTTAATGAGCAGTTCTTC. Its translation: CAWSALNEQFF.

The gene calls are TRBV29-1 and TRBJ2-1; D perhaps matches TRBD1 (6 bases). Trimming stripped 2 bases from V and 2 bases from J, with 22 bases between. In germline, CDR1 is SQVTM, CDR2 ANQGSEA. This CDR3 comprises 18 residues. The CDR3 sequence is CSVEKGDGAARPYNEQFF. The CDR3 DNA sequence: TGCAGCGTTGAAAAGGGGGACGGGGCGGCTAGACCCTACAATGAGCAGTTCTTC.

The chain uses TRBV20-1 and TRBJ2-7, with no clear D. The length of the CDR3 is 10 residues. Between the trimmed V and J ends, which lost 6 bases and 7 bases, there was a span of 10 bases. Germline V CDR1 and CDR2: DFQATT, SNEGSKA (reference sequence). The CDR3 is CSAPRSEQYF. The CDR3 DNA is TGCAGTGCGCCTAGGAGTGAGCAGTACTTC.

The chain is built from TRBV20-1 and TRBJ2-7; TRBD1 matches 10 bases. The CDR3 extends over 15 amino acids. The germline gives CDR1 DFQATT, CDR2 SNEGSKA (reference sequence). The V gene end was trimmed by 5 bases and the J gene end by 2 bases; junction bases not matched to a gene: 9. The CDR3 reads CSALQTGTGAYEQYF. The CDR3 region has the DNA TGCAGTGCTCTACAAACCGGGACAGGGGCCTACGAGCAGTACTTC.

The CDR3 sequence: CASSQALGVREQFF. DNA for the CDR3: TGCGCCAGCAGCCAGGCACTAGGGGTCCGTGAGCAGTTCTTC. The chain recombines TRBV4-3 with TRBJ2-1; either TRBD1 or TRBD2 may supply D (5 bases each). The CDR3 runs 14 residues. Germline CDR1 and CDR2: LGHNA and YSLEER. With 3 bases removed from V and 9 bases from J, the gap between germline ends came to 15 bases.

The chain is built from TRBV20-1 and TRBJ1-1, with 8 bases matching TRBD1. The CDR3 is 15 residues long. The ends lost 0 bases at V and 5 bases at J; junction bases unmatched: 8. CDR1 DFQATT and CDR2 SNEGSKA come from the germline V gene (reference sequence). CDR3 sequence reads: CSARDLLNRGTEAFF. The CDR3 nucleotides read TGCAGTGCTAGAGATCTCCTAAACAGGGGGACTGAAGCTTTCTTT.

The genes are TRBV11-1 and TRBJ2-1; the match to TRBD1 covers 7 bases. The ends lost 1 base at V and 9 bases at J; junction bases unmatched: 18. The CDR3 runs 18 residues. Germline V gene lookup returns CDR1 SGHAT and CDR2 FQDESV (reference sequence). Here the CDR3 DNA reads TGTGCCAGCAGCTTAGGGACAGGATGGCTGCTCACTAAAGGTGAGCAGTTCTTC. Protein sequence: CASSLGTGWLLTKGEQFF.

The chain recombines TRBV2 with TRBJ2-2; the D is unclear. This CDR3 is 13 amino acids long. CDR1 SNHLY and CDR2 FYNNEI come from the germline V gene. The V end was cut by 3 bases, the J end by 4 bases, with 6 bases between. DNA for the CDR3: TGTGCCAGCAGTGACAGGATCACCGGGGAGCTGTTTTTT. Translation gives CASSDRITGELFF. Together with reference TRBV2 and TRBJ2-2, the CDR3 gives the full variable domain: EPEVTQTPSHQVTQMGQEVILRCVPISNHLYFYWYRQILGQKVEFLVSFYNNEISEKSEIFDDQFSVERPDGSNFTLKIRSTKLEDSAMYFCASSDRITGELFFGEGSRLTVL.

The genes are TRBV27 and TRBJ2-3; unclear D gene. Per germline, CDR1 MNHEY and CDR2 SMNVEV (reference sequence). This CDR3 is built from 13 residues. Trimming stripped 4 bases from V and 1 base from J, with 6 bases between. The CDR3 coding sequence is TGTGCCAGCAGTTCGGTCGGCACAGATACGCAGTATTTT. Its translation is CASSSVGTDTQYF.

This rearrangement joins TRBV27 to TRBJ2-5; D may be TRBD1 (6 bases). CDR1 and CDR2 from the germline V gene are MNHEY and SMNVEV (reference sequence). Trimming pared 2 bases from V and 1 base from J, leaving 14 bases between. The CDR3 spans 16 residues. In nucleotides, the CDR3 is TGTGCCAGCAGTTTACGGCGGCTAGGGGGCCAAGAGACCCAGTACTTC. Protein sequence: CASSLRRLGGQETQYF.

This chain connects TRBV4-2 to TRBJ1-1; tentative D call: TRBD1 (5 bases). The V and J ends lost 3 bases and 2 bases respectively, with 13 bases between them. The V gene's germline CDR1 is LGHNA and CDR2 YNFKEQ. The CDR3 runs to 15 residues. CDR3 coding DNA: TGTGCCAGCAGCCAGCCGGGACGGACTAACACTGAAGCTTTCTTT. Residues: CASSQPGRTNTEAFF.

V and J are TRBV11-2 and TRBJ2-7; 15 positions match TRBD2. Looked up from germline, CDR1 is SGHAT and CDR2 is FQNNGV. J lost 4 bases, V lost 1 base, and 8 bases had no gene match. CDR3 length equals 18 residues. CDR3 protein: CASSLGGLAGGPDYEQYF. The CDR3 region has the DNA TGTGCCAGCAGCTTAGGGGGACTAGCGGGAGGACCCGATTACGAGCAGTACTTC.

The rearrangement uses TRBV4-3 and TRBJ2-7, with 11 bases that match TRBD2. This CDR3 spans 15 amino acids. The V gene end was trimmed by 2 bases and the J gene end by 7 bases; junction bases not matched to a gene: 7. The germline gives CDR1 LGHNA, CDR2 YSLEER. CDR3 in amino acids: CASSQLLAGAGEQYF. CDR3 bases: TGCGCCAGCAGCCAATTACTAGCGGGAGCGGGGGAGCAGTACTTC.

Written as DNA, the CDR3 is TGTGCCAGCAGAAGGAATGGGGGAGAGGGGGATACGCAGTATTTT. It encodes CASRRNGGEGDTQYF. V is TRBV7-9 and J is TRBJ2-3; tentatively, D is TRBD1 or TRBD2 (5 bases each). Germline values: CDR1 SEHNR, CDR2 FQNEAQ (reference sequence). V was trimmed by 6 bases and J by 6 bases, leaving 19 bases between them. The CDR3 is 15 residues long.

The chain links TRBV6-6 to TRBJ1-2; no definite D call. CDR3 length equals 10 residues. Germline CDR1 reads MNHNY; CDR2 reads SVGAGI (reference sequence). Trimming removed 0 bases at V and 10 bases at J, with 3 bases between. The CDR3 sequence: CASSYSTYTF. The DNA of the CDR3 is TGTGCCAGCAGTTACTCGACCTACACCTTC.

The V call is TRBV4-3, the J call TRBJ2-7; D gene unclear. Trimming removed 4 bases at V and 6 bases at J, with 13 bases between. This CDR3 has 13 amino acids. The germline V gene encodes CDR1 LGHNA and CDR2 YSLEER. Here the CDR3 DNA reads TGCGCCAGCAGCCCTACGTGGGCTACCGAGCAGTACTTC. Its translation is CASSPTWATEQYF.

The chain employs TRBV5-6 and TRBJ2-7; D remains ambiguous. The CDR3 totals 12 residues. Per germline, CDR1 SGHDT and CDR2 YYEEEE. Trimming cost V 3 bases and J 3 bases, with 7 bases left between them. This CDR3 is CASSSEGYEQYF. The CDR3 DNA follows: TGTGCCAGCAGCTCGGAAGGCTACGAGCAGTACTTC.

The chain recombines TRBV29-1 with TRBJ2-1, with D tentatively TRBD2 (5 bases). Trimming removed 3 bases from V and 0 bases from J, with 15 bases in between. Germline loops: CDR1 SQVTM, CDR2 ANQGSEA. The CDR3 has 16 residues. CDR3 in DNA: TGCAGCGTTGATGGAAGAAGCGGAAACTCCTACAATGAGCAGTTCTTC. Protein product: CSVDGRSGNSYNEQFF.

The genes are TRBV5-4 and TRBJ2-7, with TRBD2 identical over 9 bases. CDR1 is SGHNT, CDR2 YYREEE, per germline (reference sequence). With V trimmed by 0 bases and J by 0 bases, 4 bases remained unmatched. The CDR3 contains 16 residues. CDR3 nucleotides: TGTGCCAGCAGCTTGGTTGGTAGCGGGAGCTCCTACGAGCAGTACTTC. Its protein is CASSLVGSGSSYEQYF.